A single sample gave rise to the 23 T cell receptor beta chains below, sequenced in a study of blood T cell repertoires in COVID-19. The repertoire was sequenced with immunoSEQ multiplex PCR; TCRdb's copy has only in-frame clones and lacks some. This table has 150,000 or so clones, 70% to 90% appearing once. Specimen: peripheral blood. Receptors originate from a man in his fifties with active or convalescent COVID-19.

V usage is TRBV19 and J usage is TRBJ2-3, with 13 positions matching TRBD2. The germline V gene has CDR1 LNHDA and CDR2 SQIVND (reference sequence). Losses at the gene ends were 5 bases for V and 5 bases for J; bases not matched to a gene: 10. The CDR3 loop spans 17 amino acids. CDR3 in amino acids: CASSPRTSGGQRDTQYF. As DNA, the CDR3 is TGTGCCAGTAGTCCGCGGACTAGCGGGGGCCAAAGAGATACGCAGTATTTT. The variable domain in full, with the rest retrieved from reference TRBV19 and TRBJ2-3, is DGGITQSPKYLFRKEGQNVTLSCEQNLNHDAMYWYRQDPGQGLRLIYYSQIVNDFQKGDIAEGYSVSREKKESFPLTVTSAQKNPTAFYLCASSPRTSGGQRDTQYFGPGTRLTVL.

This sequence joins TRBV4-3 and TRBJ1-1, with D uncertain. Looked up from germline, CDR1 is LGHNA and CDR2 is YSLEER. The CDR3 length is 14 residues. The V gene lost 0 bases and the J gene lost 3 bases, with 8 bases spanning the gap. CDR3 region: CASSQDAGDTEAFF. In DNA form, the CDR3 reads TGCGCCAGCAGCCAAGATGCCGGGGACACTGAAGCTTTCTTT.

The chain employs TRBV6-5 and TRBJ1-2, with 10 bases that match TRBD1. The CDR3 totals 15 residues. Germline trimming cut 7 bases from V and 6 bases from J; bases unmatched to any gene: 11. From germline, CDR1 is MNHEY and CDR2 SVGAGI. CDR3 sequence (DNA): TGTGCCAGCACCTTGGGACAGGGGATTTCTGATGGCTACACCTTC. This translates into CASTLGQGISDGYTF.

The chain employs TRBV13 and TRBJ2-2; TRBD2 matches 11 bases. In germline, CDR1 is PRHDT, CDR2 FYEKMQ (reference sequence). Germline trimming cut 4 bases from V and 2 bases from J; bases unmatched to any gene: 3. CDR3 size: 16 residues. CDR3 sequence reads: CASSWGLAVNTGELFF. The CDR3 DNA reads TGTGCCAGCAGCTGGGGACTAGCGGTAAACACCGGGGAGCTGTTTTTT.

This sequence joins TRBV10-3 and TRBJ1-1; the D is unclear. Germline CDR1 and CDR2: ENHRY and SYGVKD. V was clipped by 5 bases and J by 1 base, with 20 bases between them. There are 17 residues in the CDR3. The CDR3 nucleotides are TGTGCCATCAGTTTCACCGCGGGGAGCGGCTCGAACACTGAAGCTTTCTTT. Translating gives CAISFTAGSGSNTEAFF.

This clone was detected only a few times. The CDR3: CASSPDVGLITEAFF. CDR3 in DNA: TGCGCCAGCAGCCCCGATGTGGGGCTTATCACTGAAGCTTTCTTT. The V and J genes are TRBV5-1 and TRBJ1-1, with D possibly being TRBD1 (5 bases). Looked up from germline, CDR1 is SGHRS and CDR2 is YFSETQ. This CDR3 contains 15 residues. Trimming stripped 4 bases from V and 4 bases from J, with 17 bases between.

The chain combines TRBV2 with TRBJ1-4, with TRBD1 as a possible D gene (5 bases). CDR1 and CDR2 from the germline V gene are SNHLY and FYNNEI. This CDR3 comprises 15 residues. Trimming removed 6 bases at V and 5 bases at J, with 16 bases between. CDR3 amino acids: CASRLSGTANEKLFF. The CDR3 DNA follows: TGTGCCAGCAGACTATCCGGGACTGCAAATGAAAAACTGTTTTTT.

V usage is TRBV15 and J usage is TRBJ2-2; D is possibly TRBD1 (5 bases). The CDR3 is made up of 17 amino acids. Per the germline V gene, CDR1 is LNHNV and CDR2 is YYDKDF (reference sequence). With 10 bases removed from V and 6 bases from J, the gap between germline ends came to 27 bases. The CDR3 region is CASLNRLGYLLAGELFF. The CDR3 DNA is TGTGCCAGCTTAAACAGGCTAGGGTATTTGTTGGCCGGGGAGCTGTTTTTT. Filled out from reference TRBV15 and TRBJ2-2, the complete variable domain reads DAMVIQNPRYQVTQFGKPVTLSCSQTLNHNVMYWYQQKSSQAPKLLFHYYDKDFNNEADTPDNFQSRRPNTSFCFLDIRSPGLGDTAMYLCASLNRLGYLLAGELFFGEGSRLTVL.

A few counts support this clone. The V gene is TRBV5-4, the J gene TRBJ1-2; no reliable D call. The ends were cut back, 0 bases at V and 4 bases at J, with 13 bases in the middle. Per germline, CDR1 SGHNT and CDR2 YYREEE (reference sequence). This CDR3 spans 15 amino acids. CDR3 bases: TGTGCCAGCAGCTTGGGAGGCACGACTTCCTATGGCTACACCTTC. Residues: CASSLGGTTSYGYTF.

This rearrangement joins TRBV24-1 to TRBJ2-2; 8 bases are shared with TRBD1. This CDR3 is 15 amino acids long. After removal of 9 bases from V and 6 bases from J, the junction contained 11 bases not matched to a gene. The germline V gene has CDR1 KGHDR and CDR2 SFDVKD. For the CDR3, the DNA is TGTGCCACCGAAGGGCGGACAGGGAGGTCCGGGGAGCTGTTTTTT. Its translation: CATEGRTGRSGELFF.

In this sample, this clone turned up a few times. V usage is TRBV18 and J usage is TRBJ2-1, with TRBD2 matching over 8 bases. Per germline, CDR1 KGHSH and CDR2 LQKENI. This CDR3 contains 13 residues. V lost 5 bases, J lost 6 bases, and 3 bases stayed unmatched. The CDR3 DNA sequence: TGTGCCAGCTCATTCCGGGGGGGCAATGAGCAGTTCTTC. Protein: CASSFRGGNEQFF.

V is TRBV19 and J is TRBJ2-3, with TRBD2 matching 8 bases. Germline V gives CDR1 LNHDA, CDR2 SQIVND (reference sequence). V shed 6 bases, J shed 5 bases, and the junction held 13 bases outside the gene matches. CDR3 length: 16 amino acids. In nucleotides, the CDR3 is TGTGCCAGTAGGGCCACCGGGACTAGAAAAGGAGATACGCAGTATTTT. This sequence encodes CASRATGTRKGDTQYF.

The chain combines TRBV19 with TRBJ1-6; TRBD1 aligns across 7 bases. The CDR3 is made up of 15 amino acids. The J segment lost 1 base and the V segment lost 6 bases, leaving 3 bases of the junction unmatched. Per germline, CDR1 LNHDA and CDR2 SQIVND (reference sequence). The CDR3 DNA reads as TGTGCCAGTAGCCCGGGACAGTCCTATAATTCACCCCTCCACTTT. Protein: CASSPGQSYNSPLHF. Drawing the rest from reference TRBV19 and TRBJ1-6, the complete variable domain is DGGITQSPKYLFRKEGQNVTLSCEQNLNHDAMYWYRQDPGQGLRLIYYSQIVNDFQKGDIAEGYSVSREKKESFPLTVTSAQKNPTAFYLCASSPGQSYNSPLHFGNGTRLTVT.

The chain uses TRBV6-6 and TRBJ1-1; 9 nucleotides align to TRBD1. J gave up 6 bases and V 5 bases, and 4 bases lay outside the gene matches. Germline assignment: CDR1 MNHNY and CDR2 SVGAGI (reference sequence). This CDR3 region has 13 residues. CDR3 bases: TGTGCCAGCAGTCAAGACAGGGGGGCTGAAGCTTTCTTT. This sequence encodes CASSQDRGAEAFF.

This clone was counted a few times. This sequence joins TRBV7-2 and TRBJ2-1; 7 bases align to TRBD2. The ends lost 6 bases at V and 9 bases at J; junction bases unmatched: 8. This CDR3 spans 13 amino acids. Germline lookup yields CDR1 SGHTA and CDR2 FQGNSA. This CDR3 is CASSFTSVGEQFF. The CDR3 DNA follows: TGTGCCAGCAGTTTTACTAGCGTTGGTGAGCAGTTCTTC. Full variable domain (rest looked up from reference TRBV7-2 and TRBJ2-1): GAGVSQSPSNKVTEKGKDVELRCDPISGHTALYWYRQSLGQGLEFLIYFQGNSAPDKSGLPSDRFSAERTGGSVSTLTIQRTQQEDSAVYLCASSFTSVGEQFFGPGTRLTVL.

The chain employs TRBV21-1 and TRBJ2-3; the table's D call of TRBD1 was not tested on the DNA. TRBV21-1 is termed a pseudogene. CDR3 length equals 14 residues. CDR3 region: CASSRRGPTDTQYF. The CDR3 DNA sequence: TGTGCCAGCAGCCGCAGGGGGCCCACAGATACGCAGTATTTT.

This clone is a singleton in its sample. This chain joins TRBV2 and TRBJ1-1, with D unclear. The ends were cut back, 8 bases at V and 4 bases at J, with 11 bases in the middle. Germline CDR1 and CDR2: SNHLY and FYNNEI. The CDR3 is 12 amino acids. Written as DNA, the CDR3 is TGTGCCAGCCTTCTTGTAGTCACTGAAGCTTTCTTT. It specifies CASLLVVTEAFF.

This clone has only one observation. This chain links TRBV6-6 with TRBJ1-2; D might be TRBD1 (6 bases). This CDR3 region has 15 residues. V shed 6 bases and J shed 4 bases, with 18 bases lying between them. Germline CDR1 and CDR2: MNHNY and SVGAGI (reference sequence). The CDR3 DNA follows: TGTGCCAGCAGCTCAACCAGGGGCCCCAGCTATGGCTACACCTTC. Its translation: CASSSTRGPSYGYTF.

The rearrangement joins TRBV5-4 to TRBJ1-4; TRBD1 agrees at 7 bases. This CDR3 spans 16 amino acids. V trimming: 4 bases; J trimming: 1 base; junction bases outside the gene matches: 7. The germline V gene has CDR1 SGHNT and CDR2 YYREEE (reference sequence). The CDR3 coding sequence is TGTGCCAGCAGCCCTAAGCAGGGGGGAACTAATGAAAAACTGTTTTTT. Protein product: CASSPKQGGTNEKLFF.

This chain connects TRBV27 to TRBJ2-1; perhaps TRBD1 as D (6 bases). The CDR3 consists of 13 residues. The germline V and J ends were trimmed by 3 bases and 6 bases, with 9 bases remaining between them. In germline, CDR1 is MNHEY, CDR2 SMNVEV (reference sequence). The CDR3 sequence is CASSFGQLNEQFF. CDR3 DNA: TGTGCCAGCAGTTTTGGACAGCTCAATGAGCAGTTCTTC.

V gene TRBV19 combines with J gene TRBJ2-5; 7 positions agree with TRBD2. CDR3 length: 15 amino acids. Germline V gene lookup returns CDR1 LNHDA and CDR2 SQIVND (reference sequence). After removal of 7 bases from V and 4 bases from J, the junction contained 12 bases not matched to a gene. The CDR3 DNA sequence: TGTGCCAGTACCGCCCAAGCGGGAAGGTCAGAGACCCAGTACTTC. Translated, it gives CASTAQAGRSETQYF.

The chain links TRBV6-2 or TRBV6-3 to TRBJ2-7, with D possibly TRBD1 on 6 matching bases. The CDR3 has 13 amino acids. The V and J ends lost 2 bases and 4 bases respectively, with 9 bases between them. Per the germline V gene, CDR1 is MNHEY and CDR2 is SVGEGT. The CDR3 reads CASSYGGSYEQYF. The CDR3, as DNA: TGTGCCAGCAGTTACGGGGGCAGTTACGAGCAGTACTTC.

This clone has just a few counts. The chain recombines TRBV5-5 with TRBJ2-7; 8 bases align to TRBD1. V was clipped by 4 bases and J by 0 bases; unmatched bases: 6. Germline V lookup: CDR1 SGHKS, CDR2 YYEKEE (reference sequence). The CDR3 sequence is 15 residues long. The CDR3 DNA follows: TGTGCCAGCAGCGTAACGGGACAGGTCTCCTACGAGCAGTACTTC. Amino acid sequence: CASSVTGQVSYEQYF.